Below are 14 T cell receptor beta chains sequenced from a single sample in a study of siplizumab effects on memory and regulatory T cells. Profiling relied on immunoSEQ multiplex PCR, and the TCRdb table lists in-frame clones only, not all of them. The sample has about 63,000 clones; less than 90% are singletons. Specimen: memory CD4+ T cells sorted from blood. Receptors were obtained from a human donor in good health.

The rearrangement links TRBV19 to TRBJ1-1, with 10 bases aligning to TRBD1. The CDR3 has 15 amino acids. In germline, CDR1 is LNHDA, CDR2 SQIVND (reference sequence). V lost 2 bases and J lost 4; bases outside the gene matches: 4. The CDR3 loop reads CASSIWGQGSTEAFF. The CDR3 DNA sequence: TGTGCCAGTAGTATATGGGGACAGGGGTCCACTGAAGCTTTCTTT.

The rearrangement uses TRBV10-3 and TRBJ1-1; D uncertain. CDR1 and CDR2 from the germline V gene are ENHRY and SYGVKD. Trimming left V 3 bases short and J 1 base short, with 9 bases between. This CDR3 region has 14 residues. The CDR3 spells CAISDGRGNTEAFF. The CDR3 DNA is TGTGCCATCAGTGACGGACGGGGGAACACTGAAGCTTTCTTT.

There are a few counts of this clone. The chain combines TRBV6-5 with TRBJ1-5; D is possibly TRBD1 (6 bases). Per germline, CDR1 MNHEY and CDR2 SVGAGI. V lost 6 bases and J 4 bases, leaving 10 bases between the germline ends. The CDR3 length is 13 residues. CDR3 in amino acids: CASRTTGNQPQHF. CDR3 bases: TGTGCCAGCAGAACAACAGGGAATCAGCCCCAGCATTTT.

The chain has TRBV7-9 and TRBJ2-3; 8 bases are a match to TRBD1. V trimming: 1 base; J trimming: 4 bases; junction bases outside the gene matches: 7. Germline V lookup: CDR1 SEHNR, CDR2 FQNEAQ (reference sequence). This CDR3 comprises 16 residues. In DNA, the CDR3 is TGTGCCAGCAGCTTAGAGGTGACAGGGGCTTCAGATACGCAGTATTTT. The encoded protein is CASSLEVTGASDTQYF.

V and J are TRBV5-1 and TRBJ1-6; D might be TRBD1 (5 bases). CDR3 length: 14 amino acids. The germline V gene encodes CDR1 SGHRS and CDR2 YFSETQ. With 3 bases removed from V and 3 bases from J, the gap between germline ends came to 7 bases. The CDR3 coding sequence is TGCGCCAGCAGCTGGGGGGACTATAATTCACCCCTCCACTTT. This sequence encodes CASSWGDYNSPLHF.

CDR3 nucleotide sequence: TGCGCCAGCAGCCAGACCAGGGGGATGGGGAACACTGAAGCTTTCTTT. Translated, it gives CASSQTRGMGNTEAFF. The rearrangement uses TRBV4-1 and TRBJ1-1; 7 bases match TRBD1. Germline V gene lookup returns CDR1 MGHRA and CDR2 YSYEKL. The CDR3 sequence is 16 residues long. The V segment lost 3 bases and the J segment 1 base; nucleotides outside the gene matches: 8.

V gene TRBV11-2 combines with J gene TRBJ2-3; a weak D match, TRBD1 (5 bases). The length of the CDR3 is 15 residues. With 5 bases removed from V and 8 bases from J, the gap between germline ends came to 20 bases. CDR1 is SGHAT and CDR2 is FQNNGV in the germline V gene. This CDR3 is CASSPPALGAPTQYF. CDR3 in DNA: TGTGCCAGCAGCCCCCCGGCCCTTGGGGCTCCTACGCAGTATTTT.

The table lists this clone with a count of one. The chain is built from TRBV7-8 and TRBJ2-5; 10 bases are shared with TRBD2. The CDR3 length is 15 residues. In germline, CDR1 is SGHVS, CDR2 FQNEAQ. V lost 3 bases and J lost 2; bases outside the gene matches: 3. The CDR3 here is CASSFSSGGQETQYF. The DNA for the CDR3 is TGTGCCAGCAGCTTTTCTAGCGGGGGTCAAGAGACCCAGTACTTC.

The rearrangement uses TRBV9 and TRBJ2-6, with 8 bases that match TRBD2. V shed 1 base and J 0 bases; nucleotides not matched to a gene: 6. Germline loops: CDR1 SGDLS, CDR2 YYNGEE. The CDR3 has 18 residues. The CDR3 nucleotides read TGTGCCAGCAGCGTATCGGGCGGGACTAGCTCTGGGGCCAACGTCCTGACTTTC. Encoded protein: CASSVSGGTSSGANVLTF.

This chain links TRBV7-8 with TRBJ1-1; D is unclear. Germline V gene sequence: CDR1 SGHVS, CDR2 FQNEAQ. V lost 5 bases, J lost 8 bases, and 3 bases lay in between. This CDR3 is built from 9 residues. CDR3 loop: CASSPEAFF. CDR3 DNA sequence: TGTGCCAGCAGCCCAGAAGCTTTCTTT.

The chain recombines TRBV29-1 with TRBJ2-3; 9 bases line up with TRBD1. The germline CDR1 and CDR2 sequences are SQVTM and ANQGSEA. J was trimmed by 4 bases and V by 1 base; bases with no gene match: 6. The CDR3 contains 15 residues. CDR3 sequence: CSVEGGQGASDTQYF. The DNA of the CDR3 is TGCAGCGTTGAAGGGGGACAGGGAGCCTCAGATACGCAGTATTTT.

V gene TRBV6-6 combines with J gene TRBJ2-1, with a weak D call TRBD1 (6 bases). The CDR3 has 12 amino acids. V lost 7 bases and J lost 8, with 12 bases in between. CDR1 and CDR2 from the germline V gene are MNHNY and SVGAGI (reference sequence). In DNA form, the CDR3 reads TGTGCCAGCACCCTGGACAGCCATGAGCAGTTCTTC. Translation gives CASTLDSHEQFF.

This chain joins TRBV2 and TRBJ2-3, with no clear D. From germline, CDR1 is SNHLY and CDR2 FYNNEI. V lost 4 bases and J lost 3, with 8 bases in between. The CDR3 covers 13 residues. CDR3 sequence reads: CASSGLGTDTQYF. In DNA, the CDR3 is TGTGCCAGCAGTGGCTTGGGGACAGATACGCAGTATTTT. The full variable domain, with the rest looked up from reference TRBV2 and TRBJ2-3, is EPEVTQTPSHQVTQMGQEVILRCVPISNHLYFYWYRQILGQKVEFLVSFYNNEISEKSEIFDDQFSVERPDGSNFTLKIRSTKLEDSAMYFCASSGLGTDTQYFGPGTRLTVL.

Only a few counts were recorded for this clone. The chain is built from TRBV6-1 and TRBJ1-1, with D unresolved. The V end lost 3 bases, the J end lost 2 bases, and 10 bases lay between the germline ends. The V gene's germline CDR1 is MNHNS and CDR2 SASEGT. The CDR3 contains 14 residues. Written as DNA, the CDR3 is TGTGCCAGCAGTGAGGGCATGGTAAACACTGAAGCTTTCTTT. It encodes CASSEGMVNTEAFF.